This T cell receptor beta chain was profiled in a study of blood T cells in healthy people across ages. The CDR3 length is 13 residues. The germline gives CDR1 KGHDR, CDR2 SFDVKD. Trimming at V came to 7 bases and at J to 1 base, leaving 1 base not matched to a gene. A second PCR, run for about 7 to 11 cycles, used a sample-barcoded 5' primer plus a J-beta primer mix. TCRdb reprocessed the 5' RACE reads with MiXCR, giving one entry per CDR3 protein. The data contain some 800,000 distinct CDR3 sequences, around 25% of them singletons. This clonotype was counted ten times or more. This same sample was also part of a study on T cells of mothers and their children.

The sequenced material came from blood. The chain links TRBV24-1 to TRBJ2-5, with 8 nucleotides matching TRBD1. The sequence derives from a boy aged 10-17 years in good health. CDR3 nucleotides: TGTGCCACCAGAGGGACAGGCCAAGAGACCCAGTACTTC. Translated, it gives CATRGTGQETQYF.